This TCR beta chain came from a study of metastatic and nonmetastatic thyroid tumors (dated by TCRdb to between 2020 and 2021). For context, the study as a whole: For patients with malignant and with benign thyroid disease, the researchers compared repertoires between peripheral blood samples and tumor or nodule tissue samples.

Study-level results and caveats: In both blood and tumor samples, malignant tumors were reported to have significantly higher TCR beta diversity than benign nodules.

The CDR3 covers 13 residues, taking in both the cysteine and the phenylalanine. The CDR3 DNA has 39 bases and is translated from base 1. CDR1 is given as MNHEY and CDR2 as SVGEGT, both from the germline V gene. The V and J ends are trimmed by 8 bases and 5 bases, leaving 15 bases between them. Regarding this clone: There is no known antigen for this receptor. Base qualities are not at hand, and no much larger clone is one base apart.

None of the patients had been given any treatment before thyroid surgery. Using T-cell receptor beta sequencing, the researchers looked back retrospectively at clinical samples from patients, gathered between about 2012 and 2019. Library construction relied on PCR. Sequenced using an Illumina HiSeq 4000. High-throughput sequencing was used to profile the TCR beta-chain CDR3 region of every patient. Turning to the authors' computational methods: CDR3 differences across clinicopathological groups were used to build a classifier for discriminating distant-metastatic papillary thyroid cancer patients. To measure repertoire diversity the researchers used the Shannon index, while the Morisita-Horn index served to gauge how similar the tumor and blood repertoires were. TCRdb's own reprocessing of the public reads used fastp at Q25 and MiXCR and kept productive beta chains. The V and J calls and clone size come from TCRdb's table, not from the authors' own analysis. The sample table holds 75,000 to 100,000 clones, of which 9.5% to 15% were seen once. The biggest ten clones account for around 11% of the sample.

What was sequenced was blood. This receptor was identified in a female donor with papillary thyroid cancer or a benign thyroid nodule (not recorded which). Some clones in this sample may be carry-over from other donors' samples. This receptor chain uses TRBV6-2 or TRBV6-3 and TRBJ1-2, with a weak D call of TRBD1 (6 bases match). The CDR3 reads CASALQGNYGYTF. The nucleotide sequence is TGTGCCAGCGCTTTACAGGGAAATTATGGCTACACCTTC.